This T cell receptor beta chain was obtained from a study of OX40 agonist ivuxolimab in advanced cancers. About the research overall: Every 2 weeks, ivuxolimab was infused into the patients intravenously at between 0.01 and 10 mg/kg.

The V segment lost 6 bases and the J segment 0 bases; nucleotides outside the gene matches: 4. CDR1 is MDHEN, CDR2 SYDVKM, per germline. The CDR3 extends over 15 amino acids. This clone was picked up one time. Assay: immunoSEQ multiplex PCR; the TCRdb copy retains only in-frame clones and omits some. Altogether 85,000 to 120,000 clones are present, approximately 90% being singletons, with the ten largest covering around 0.47%. If patients had autoimmune disease history or systemic immunosuppression, they were excluded. This specimen consisted of CD4+ or CD8+ T cells sorted from blood, obtained in a trial of the OX40 agonist ivuxolimab. This chain connects TRBV28 to TRBJ2-7; 11 bases are shared with TRBD1. The TCR was taken from an adult with an advanced solid tumor such as melanoma, head and neck, liver or kidney cancer. CDR3 nucleotides: TGTGCCAGCAGGTCCGGGACAGGGGGCTCCTACGAGCAGTACTTC. This gives the protein CASRSGTGGSYEQYF.